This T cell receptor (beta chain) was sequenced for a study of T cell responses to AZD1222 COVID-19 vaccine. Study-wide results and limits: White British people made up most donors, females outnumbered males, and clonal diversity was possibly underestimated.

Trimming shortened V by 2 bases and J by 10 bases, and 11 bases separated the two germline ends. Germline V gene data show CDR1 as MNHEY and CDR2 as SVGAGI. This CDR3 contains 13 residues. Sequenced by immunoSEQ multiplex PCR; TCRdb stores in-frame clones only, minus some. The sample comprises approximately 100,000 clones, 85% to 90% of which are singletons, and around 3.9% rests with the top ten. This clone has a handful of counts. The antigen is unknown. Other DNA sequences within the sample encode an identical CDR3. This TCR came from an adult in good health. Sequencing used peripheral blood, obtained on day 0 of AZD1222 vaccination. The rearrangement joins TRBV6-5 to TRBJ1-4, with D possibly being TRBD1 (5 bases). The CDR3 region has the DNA TGTGCCAGCAGTTACACCTCCGGGGGAAAACTGTTTTTT. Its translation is CASSYTSGGKLFF.